This T cell receptor beta chain was obtained from a study of blood T cell repertoires in COVID-19. About the study: The United States, Italy and Spain supplied acute and convalescent COVID-19 samples. PBMCs, B-cell-depleted T cells, or T cells were the source of the cDNA or gDNA that made up the material.

In the original workflow: Nucleated cell number was recorded as an estimate derived from reference gene primer amplification. Using immunoSEQ multiplex PCR, the repertoire was profiled, and TCRdb retains in-frame clones only, with some absent. Clone size and the V and J calls come from that table; the DNA yielded D and trimming. The profile shows approximately 170,000 clones, 86% of them singletons. CDR1 and CDR2 from the germline V gene are MNHEY and SVGAGI. The junction had 6 bases not matched to a gene; V was cut back by 4 bases and J by 0 bases. The length of the CDR3 is 16 residues. The J gene is TRBJ2-3, the V gene TRBV6-5; 8 nucleotides agree with TRBD2. The sample comprised peripheral blood. The receptor was derived from an older woman with acute or convalescent COVID-19. In DNA form, the CDR3 reads TGTGCCAGCAGTTCCAGGACTAGCTGGAGCACAGATACGCAGTATTTT. It yields the protein CASSSRTSWSTDTQYF.